A single sample is the source of the 32 T cell receptor beta chains below, sequenced in a study of T cells after yellow fever vaccination. TCRdb re-derived calls from the 5' RACE reads in MiXCR, one entry per CDR3 protein. This sample has 350,000 to 550,000 distinct CDR3 sequences, with 15% to 20% found just once. Here the sequenced sample was PBMCs, taken before the yellow fever booster vaccination. The origin of the receptors is a man in his late teens or twenties who received the YFV17D yellow fever vaccine.

This clonotype has just a few counts. The V gene is TRBV9, the J gene TRBJ1-1, with a possible D match to TRBD1 (5 bases). Germline CDR1 and CDR2: SGDLS and YYNGEE. This CDR3 has 15 amino acids. V lost 0 bases and J lost 4, with 13 bases in between. CDR3 region: CASSVDGGTFTEAFF. The CDR3 nucleotides read TGTGCCAGCAGCGTAGACGGAGGGACTTTCACTGAAGCTTTCTTT. Drawing the rest from reference TRBV9 and TRBJ1-1, the complete variable domain is DSGVTQTPKHLITATGQRVTLRCSPRSGDLSVYWYQQSLDQGLQFLIQYYNGEERAKGNILERFSAQQFPDLHSELNLSSLELGDSALYFCASSVDGGTFTEAFFGQGTRLTVV.

The chain is built from TRBV2 and TRBJ2-7; D may correspond to TRBD1 or TRBD2 (5 bases each). This CDR3 spans 12 amino acids. V was pared by 6 bases and J by 4 bases, with 10 bases between. Germline V gives CDR1 SNHLY, CDR2 FYNNEI. CDR3 region: CASRQEAYEQYF. CDR3 in DNA: TGTGCCAGCAGACAGGAGGCGTACGAGCAGTACTTC. Filled out from reference TRBV2 and TRBJ2-7, the complete variable domain reads EPEVTQTPSHQVTQMGQEVILRCVPISNHLYFYWYRQILGQKVEFLVSFYNNEISEKSEIFDDQFSVERPDGSNFTLKIRSTKLEDSAMYFCASRQEAYEQYFGPGTRLTVT.

V is TRBV2 and J is TRBJ1-1; maybe TRBD1 (5 bases). CDR3 length equals 15 residues. V was shortened by 0 bases and J by 11 bases, with 19 bases between the two germline ends. Germline V gene sequence: CDR1 SNHLY, CDR2 FYNNEI. CDR3 region: CASSEAWTAEGRAFF. The CDR3 DNA sequence: TGTGCCAGCAGTGAAGCGTGGACTGCAGAGGGACGCGCTTTCTTT.

The rearrangement uses TRBV10-3 and TRBJ2-1, with D possibly matching TRBD2 (6 bases). CDR1 ENHRY and CDR2 SYGVKD come from the germline V gene. CDR3 length: 16 residues. Trimming removed 0 bases from V and 0 bases from J, with 9 bases in between. CDR3 in DNA: TGTGCCATCAGTGAGTCTAGCGGCGGCTCCTACAATGAGCAGTTCTTC. Translation gives CAISESSGGSYNEQFF.

This clonotype occurred many times. The rearrangement links TRBV10-3 to TRBJ1-1; no definite D call. Trimming cost V 0 bases and J 5 bases, with 10 bases left between them. CDR3 length: 14 amino acids. Germline lookup yields CDR1 ENHRY and CDR2 SYGVKD. CDR3: CAISESKGRTEAFF. The CDR3 bases are TGTGCCATCAGTGAGTCGAAAGGGAGGACTGAAGCTTTCTTT.

The gene calls are TRBV5-1 and TRBJ2-5; tentatively, D is TRBD2 (6 bases). The ends were cut back, 0 bases at V and 3 bases at J, with 12 bases in the middle. Germline V lookup: CDR1 SGHRS, CDR2 YFSETQ. The CDR3 consists of 15 residues. CDR3 residues: CASSLAPGAEETQYF. CDR3 DNA: TGCGCCAGCAGCTTGGCTCCGGGAGCCGAAGAGACCCAGTACTTC.

This clonotype appeared many times. The rearrangement joins TRBV20-1 to TRBJ2-3, with 11 bases that match TRBD2. Germline values: CDR1 DFQATT, CDR2 SNEGSKA (reference sequence). CDR3 size: 15 residues. J lost 2 bases, V lost 4 bases, and 5 bases had no gene match. CDR3 coding DNA: TGCAGTGCTAAAGGGACTAGCGGAATCACAGATACGCAGTATTTT. Protein: CSAKGTSGITDTQYF.

The J gene is TRBJ1-2, the V gene TRBV5-1; D call uncertain. There are 18 residues in the CDR3. In germline, CDR1 is SGHRS, CDR2 YFSETQ. The V gene lost 1 base and the J gene lost 0 bases, with 19 bases spanning the gap. The CDR3 is CASSLSGDSGGANYGYTF. As DNA, the CDR3 is TGCGCCAGCAGCTTGTCCGGAGACTCAGGAGGAGCTAACTATGGCTACACCTTC.

The sample holds a few counts of this clonotype. V usage is TRBV7-2 and J usage is TRBJ2-2; 9 nucleotides match TRBD1. The V gene end was trimmed by 6 bases and the J gene end by 6 bases; junction bases not matched to a gene: 5. The CDR3 loop spans 14 amino acids. CDR1 is SGHTA, CDR2 FQGNSA, per germline. CDR3 in DNA: TGTGCCAGCAGGCTTAGACAGGGGGCCGGGGAGCTGTTTTTT. Residues: CASRLRQGAGELFF.

V is TRBV28 and J is TRBJ2-4, with D unresolved. Germline V gene lookup returns CDR1 MDHEN and CDR2 SYDVKM. V dropped 6 bases and J dropped 0 bases, with 6 bases sitting between them. The CDR3 length is 13 residues. The CDR3 bases are TGTGCCAGCAGCACACCAGCCAAAAACATTCAGTACTTC. Protein sequence: CASSTPAKNIQYF.

Only a few counts were recorded for this clonotype. This chain links TRBV28 with TRBJ1-1; unclear D gene. Germline-derived CDR1 and CDR2 are MDHEN and SYDVKM. Between the trimmed V and J ends, which lost 3 bases and 6 bases, there was a span of 5 bases. The CDR3 runs 11 residues. CDR3 amino acids: CASSFLAEAFF. The DNA of the CDR3 is TGTGCCAGCAGTTTTCTCGCTGAAGCTTTCTTT.

This clonotype was picked up a small number of times. At one end the junction does not follow the germline gene, possibly because of a read error. The rearrangement joins TRBV6-6 to TRBJ2-5, with 8 bases lining up with TRBD1. The CDR3 has 14 residues. Germline CDR1 is MNHNY and CDR2 is SVGAGI (reference sequence). In DNA, the CDR3 is TGTGCCAGCAGATACTCGACAGGGGCAGAGACCCAGTACTTC. Residues: CASRYSTGAETQYF.

The sample holds a few counts of this clonotype. V usage is TRBV27 and J usage is TRBJ2-5; 8 nucleotides align to TRBD2. With 5 bases clipped from V and 7 bases from J, the junction kept 6 bases outside the gene matches. Germline values: CDR1 MNHEY, CDR2 SMNVEV (reference sequence). This CDR3 has 13 residues. The DNA of the CDR3 is TGTGCCAGCAGTCGCCCCGGGGGGGCGACCCAGTACTTC. The encoded protein is CASSRPGGATQYF.

The chain couples TRBV20-1 to TRBJ2-3; D remains unclear. Trimming cost V 3 bases and J 7 bases, with 5 bases left between them. Germline-derived CDR1 and CDR2 are DFQATT and SNEGSKA (reference sequence). This CDR3 region has 10 residues. The CDR3 DNA sequence: TGCAGTGCTAGGGGGAATACGCAGTATTTT. Translated: CSARGNTQYF.

The chain couples TRBV7-2 to TRBJ2-7; a possible D gene is TRBD1 (6 bases). Deletions cut 4 bases from V and 3 bases from J, with 16 bases between. The germline V gene has CDR1 SGHTA and CDR2 FQGNSA. The CDR3 is made up of 15 amino acids. The CDR3 region has the DNA TGTGCCAGCAGCTCGTTTGGGGACATCCTCTACGAGCAGTACTTC. Translated, it gives CASSSFGDILYEQYF.

The chain is built from TRBV12-3 or TRBV12-4 and TRBJ2-3, with D possibly matching TRBD2 (6 bases). This CDR3 is 16 amino acids long. V gave up 7 bases and J gave up 1 base, with 18 bases separating them. CDR3 amino acids: CASIQGTSHRTDTQYF. The CDR3 nucleotides are TGTGCCAGCATCCAGGGTACTAGCCATCGCACAGATACGCAGTATTTT.

This clonotype came up a few times. The rearrangement joins TRBV3-1 to TRBJ1-2, with D unresolved. Germline-derived CDR1 and CDR2 are LGHDT and YNNKEL (reference sequence). This CDR3 is built from 15 residues. Between the trimmed V and J ends, which lost 4 bases and 6 bases, there was a span of 18 bases. CDR3 in amino acids: CASSPLGGRYHGYTF. Written as DNA, the CDR3 is TGTGCCAGCAGCCCCCTCGGTGGCCGCTACCATGGCTACACCTTC.

As for this clonotype: Mismatch with germline at one junction end may stem from a read error. V gene TRBV12-3 or TRBV12-4 combines with J gene TRBJ2-3, with TRBD1 matching over 9 bases. CDR3 size: 12 residues. The CDR3 reads CASSTRTGVPDF. In DNA, the CDR3 is TGTGCCAGCAGTACGCGGACAGGGGTCCCGGATTTT.

The chain carries TRBV12-3 or TRBV12-4 and TRBJ2-2; D may be TRBD1 or TRBD2 (5 bases each). V was cut by 6 bases and J by 0 bases, with 14 bases left in between. CDR3 length: 16 residues. The chain's CDR3 is CASSPGSGPNTGELFF. DNA for the CDR3: TGTGCCAGCAGCCCGGGGTCGGGGCCGAACACCGGGGAGCTGTTTTTT.

V is TRBV7-2 and J is TRBJ1-2, with D possibly matching TRBD1 (6 bases). V shed 5 bases and J shed 6 bases, with 19 bases lying between them. From germline, CDR1 is SGHTA and CDR2 FQGNSA. The CDR3 has 15 residues. For the CDR3, the DNA is TGTGCCAGCAGCCCACAAACCGGGACACCAAATGGCTACACCTTC. Protein sequence: CASSPQTGTPNGYTF.

V usage is TRBV3-1 and J usage is TRBJ1-4; D perhaps matches TRBD1 (6 bases). The CDR3 has 15 residues. V lost 6 bases, J lost 7 bases, and 18 bases lay in between. In germline, CDR1 is LGHDT, CDR2 YNNKEL (reference sequence). The CDR3, as DNA: TGTGCCAGCAGTCACGTGGGGGGCGATGGTGAAAAACTGTTTTTT. Its protein product is CASSHVGGDGEKLFF. The complete variable domain, with remaining parts taken from reference TRBV3-1 and TRBJ1-4, reads DTAVSQTPKYLVTQMGNDKSIKCEQNLGHDTMYWYKQDSKKFLKIMFSYNNKELIINETVPNRFSPKSPDKAHLNLHINSLELGDSAVYFCASSHVGGDGEKLFFGSGTQLSVL.

The table lists this clonotype with a few counts. The rearrangement joins TRBV12-3 or TRBV12-4 to TRBJ2-5; 7 nucleotides align to TRBD2. The CDR3 covers 13 residues. Losses at the gene ends were 6 bases for V and 2 bases for J; bases not matched to a gene: 3. The CDR3 DNA follows: TGTGCCAGCAGGGAGGGACTACAAGAGACCCAGTACTTC. Translating gives CASREGLQETQYF.

V gene TRBV4-1 combines with J gene TRBJ1-1; 9 nucleotides agree with TRBD1. The CDR3 runs to 14 residues. Germline loops: CDR1 MGHRA, CDR2 YSYEKL. The junction had 4 bases not matched to a gene; V was cut back by 4 bases and J by 4 bases. The CDR3 region has the DNA TGCGCCAGCAGCCGAGGGACAGGGCCCACTGAAGCTTTCTTT. It translates to CASSRGTGPTEAFF.

For the CDR3, the DNA is TGCGCCAGCAGCCCGGGATCGGGAGAGACCCAGTACTTC. It encodes CASSPGSGETQYF. The chain couples TRBV23-1 to TRBJ2-5, with D possibly being TRBD2 (5 bases). TRBV23-1 is designated an ORF whose function remains uncertain. The V gene lost 6 bases and the J gene lost 4 bases, with 12 bases spanning the gap. The CDR3 is 13 amino acids.

Only a few counts were recorded for this clonotype. The rearrangement joins TRBV7-8 to TRBJ2-2, with D unresolved. The V gene lost 2 bases and the J gene lost 2 bases, with 6 bases spanning the gap. CDR3 size: 14 residues. Looked up from germline, CDR1 is SGHVS and CDR2 is FQNEAQ. CDR3 sequence (DNA): TGTGCCAGCAGCTTAATGGGTAACACCGGGGAGCTGTTTTTT. It codes for CASSLMGNTGELFF. Combining the CDR3 with reference TRBV7-8 and TRBJ2-2 gives the whole variable domain GAGVSQSPRYKVAKRGQDVALRCDPISGHVSLFWYQQALGQGPEFLTYFQNEAQLDKSGLPSDRFFAERPEGSVSTLKIQRTQQEDSAVYLCASSLMGNTGELFFGEGSRLTVL.

This clonotype was found a few times. The chain links TRBV6-2 or TRBV6-3 to TRBJ1-1, with D possibly being TRBD1 (5 bases). Deletions cut 7 bases from V and 4 bases from J, with 16 bases between. The CDR3 is made up of 14 amino acids. Germline loops: CDR1 MNHEY, CDR2 SVGEGT. CDR3 nucleotide sequence: TGTGCCAGCACCCCGGGGGGTTCAAGCACTGAAGCTTTCTTT. This encodes CASTPGGSSTEAFF.

The chain couples TRBV7-3 to TRBJ2-3; 9 nucleotides agree with TRBD2. The CDR3 covers 15 residues. Unmatched junction bases numbered 4, after V lost 5 bases and J lost 1 base. The V gene's germline CDR1 is SGHTA and CDR2 FQGTGA. The CDR3 coding sequence is TGTGCCAGCAGCCCCGTAGCGGGGGGCACAGATACGCAGTATTTT. Its protein is CASSPVAGGTDTQYF.

The J gene is TRBJ2-5, the V gene TRBV6-6; 9 positions match TRBD1. Germline CDR1 MNHNY, CDR2 SVGAGI (reference sequence). V lost 2 bases and J lost 3; bases outside the gene matches: 1. The CDR3 has 14 amino acids. CDR3 coding DNA: TGTGCCAGCAGTTACACAGGGGGCGAAGAGACCCAGTACTTC. Its protein is CASSYTGGEETQYF.

The rearrangement uses TRBV6-2 or TRBV6-3 and TRBJ2-5, with TRBD1 as a possible D gene (5 bases). This CDR3 is 13 amino acids long. Germline CDR1 is MNHEY and CDR2 is SVGEGT. V lost 5 bases to trimming and J lost 6 bases, with 13 bases between them. The CDR3 here is CASSRGSSQTQYF. The CDR3 DNA sequence: TGTGCCAGCAGTAGGGGCAGTTCACAGACCCAGTACTTC.

This clonotype was observed a few times. The rearrangement links TRBV6-6 to TRBJ2-1; D gene ambiguous. The CDR3 is 15 residues long. Germline CDR1 reads MNHNY; CDR2 reads SVGAGI (reference sequence). The ends were cut back, 7 bases at V and 0 bases at J, with 13 bases in the middle. CDR3 in amino acids: CASIEDSSSYNEQFF. As DNA, the CDR3 is TGTGCCAGCATCGAAGATTCTAGCTCCTACAATGAGCAGTTCTTC.

There are a few counts of this clonotype. The chain links TRBV6-5 to TRBJ2-2, with D uncertain. The ends were cut back, 5 bases at V and 1 base at J, with 8 bases in the middle. CDR3 size: 14 residues. From germline, CDR1 is MNHEY and CDR2 SVGAGI. CDR3 nucleotide sequence: TGTGCCAGCAGTCTTAGGGAGAACACCGGGGAGCTGTTTTTT. Translated, it gives CASSLRENTGELFF.

Only a few counts were recorded for this clonotype. The V gene is TRBV6-2 or TRBV6-3, the J gene TRBJ1-2, with D possibly being TRBD1 (6 bases). Looked up from germline, CDR1 is MNHEY and CDR2 is SVGEGT. V was pared by 4 bases and J by 2 bases, with 11 bases between. The CDR3 contains 14 residues. The CDR3 is CASSSGTTNYGYTF. Written as DNA, the CDR3 is TGTGCCAGCAGTTCCGGGACAACGAACTATGGCTACACCTTC.